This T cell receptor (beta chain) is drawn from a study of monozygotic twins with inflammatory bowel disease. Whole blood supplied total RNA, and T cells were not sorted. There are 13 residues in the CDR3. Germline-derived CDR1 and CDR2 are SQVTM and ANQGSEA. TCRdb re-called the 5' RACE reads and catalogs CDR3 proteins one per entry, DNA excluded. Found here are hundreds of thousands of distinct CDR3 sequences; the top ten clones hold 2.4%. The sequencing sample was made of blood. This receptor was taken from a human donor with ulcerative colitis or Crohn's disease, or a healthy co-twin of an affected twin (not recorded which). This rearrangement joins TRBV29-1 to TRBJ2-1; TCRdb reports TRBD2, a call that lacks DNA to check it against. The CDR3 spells CSARVQRSLKQFF.